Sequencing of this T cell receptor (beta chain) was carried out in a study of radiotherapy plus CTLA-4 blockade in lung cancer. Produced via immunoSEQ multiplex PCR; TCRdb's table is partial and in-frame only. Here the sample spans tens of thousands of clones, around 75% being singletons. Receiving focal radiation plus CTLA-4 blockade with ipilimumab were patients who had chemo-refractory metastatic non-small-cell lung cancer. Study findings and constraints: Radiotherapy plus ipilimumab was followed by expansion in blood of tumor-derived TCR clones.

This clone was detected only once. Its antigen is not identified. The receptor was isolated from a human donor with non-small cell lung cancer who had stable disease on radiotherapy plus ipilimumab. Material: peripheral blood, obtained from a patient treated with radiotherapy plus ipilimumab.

The CDR3 region is CASSPDRVVYEQYF. The CDR3 region has the DNA TGCGCCAGCAGCCCTGACAGGGTGGTGTACGAGCAGTACTTC. The rearrangement uses TRBV5-1 and TRBJ2-7, with TRBD1 identical over 7 bases. The CDR3 has 14 amino acids. Trimming removed 4 bases from V and 4 bases from J; junction bases left unmatched: 8. Germline V CDR1 and CDR2: SGHRS, YFSETQ. Full variable domain (rest looked up from reference TRBV5-1 and TRBJ2-7): KAGVTQTPRYLIKTRGQQVTLSCSPISGHRSVSWYQQTPGQGLQFLFEYFSETQRNKGNFPGRFSGRQFSNSRSEMNVSTLELGDSALYLCASSPDRVVYEQYFGPGTRLTVT.